The 31 T cell receptor beta chains presented below share a single source sample, sequenced in a study of CD8+CD57+ T cells in acquired aplastic anemia. It was genomic DNA that served as the template for profiling TCR beta VDJ and CDR3. TCRdb analysed the reads with MiXCR anew, one entry per CDR3 protein. This table has around 170,000 distinct CDR3 sequences, under 55% appearing once. For sequencing, patients were chosen who had shown expansion of CD8+CD57+ cells by flow cytometry. The sample comprised sorted CD4+, CD8+, or CD8+CD57+ T cells (not recorded which) from PBMCs. The receptors derive from a human donor with aplastic anemia.

The V call is TRBV11-2, the J call TRBJ2-1; 11 nucleotides match TRBD2. Germline V gene lookup returns CDR1 SGHAT and CDR2 FQNNGV. The CDR3 is 15 residues long. The ends lost 4 bases at V and 9 bases at J; junction bases unmatched: 8. The CDR3 DNA reads as TGTGCCAGCAGCTCGACTAGCGGGGTCTCGGGTGAGCAGTTCTTC. Translated: CASSSTSGVSGEQFF.

The chain links TRBV20-1 to TRBJ2-7, with 11 bases identical to TRBD1. The length of the CDR3 is 15 residues. Unmatched junction bases numbered 7, after V lost 4 bases and J lost 2 bases. The germline V gene has CDR1 DFQATT and CDR2 SNEGSKA (reference sequence). CDR3 sequence: CSANVRDRGTYEQYF. CDR3 nucleotides: TGCAGTGCTAACGTCCGGGACAGGGGGACCTACGAGCAGTACTTC.

This clonotype was seen many times. This chain joins TRBV7-9 and TRBJ1-1; the D gene is possibly TRBD1 (6 bases). V was shortened by 2 bases and J by 6 bases, with 10 bases between the two germline ends. The germline CDR1 and CDR2 sequences are SEHNR and FQNEAQ (reference sequence). This CDR3 contains 13 residues. For the CDR3, the DNA is TGTGCCAGCAGCTTACATTCAGGGGCTGAAGCTTTCTTT. Protein: CASSLHSGAEAFF.

This clonotype was detected ten times or more. J is TRBJ1-1 and V is TRBV7-2; a weak D match, TRBD1 (5 bases). The CDR3 consists of 14 residues. Germline V gene data show CDR1 as SGHTA and CDR2 as FQGNSA. V lost 7 bases to trimming and J lost 5 bases, with 17 bases between them. In DNA form, the CDR3 reads TGTGCCAGCACCGTTAACGGGGGTAAAACTGAAGCTTTCTTT. This codes for CASTVNGGKTEAFF.

This clonotype was seen repeatedly, ten times or more. The rearrangement uses TRBV5-1 and TRBJ1-3, with D hard to call. Per the germline V gene, CDR1 is SGHRS and CDR2 is YFSETQ. V shed 1 base and J shed 0 bases, with 11 bases lying between them. The CDR3 consists of 16 residues. The DNA for the CDR3 is TGCGCCAGCAGCTTGATGTACCCTGACTCTGGAAACACCATATATTTT. Protein product: CASSLMYPDSGNTIYF.

This clonotype has a handful of counts. The gene calls are TRBV7-9 and TRBJ1-2; D perhaps matches TRBD1 (6 bases). The germline V gene encodes CDR1 SEHNR and CDR2 FQNEAQ (reference sequence). This CDR3 is built from 12 residues. Trimming left V 5 bases short and J 7 bases short, with 11 bases between. DNA of the CDR3: TGTGCCAGCAGCAAGGACAGTGGTGGCTACACCTTC. Its protein is CASSKDSGGYTF.

CDR3 nucleotide sequence: TGTGCCAGCAGTGAATACTATGGCTACACCTTC. This encodes CASSEYYGYTF. The rearrangement joins TRBV25-1 to TRBJ1-2, with D hard to call. CDR3 size: 11 residues. V was trimmed by 0 bases and J by 4 bases, leaving 0 bases between them. The germline V gene has CDR1 MGHDK and CDR2 SYGVNS.

V is TRBV24-1 and J is TRBJ1-2; D gene uncertain. V was trimmed by 4 bases and J by 4 bases, leaving 9 bases between them. The CDR3 length is 13 residues. Germline values: CDR1 KGHDR, CDR2 SFDVKD. CDR3 in DNA: TGTGCCACCAGTGACAGTTCCCCCTATGGCTACACCTTC. Translated: CATSDSSPYGYTF.

The table lists this clonotype with many counts. The chain uses TRBV10-1 and TRBJ1-1; 9 bases match TRBD1. Looked up from germline, CDR1 is WNHNN and CDR2 is SYGVQD (reference sequence). V shed 5 bases and J 1 base; nucleotides not matched to a gene: 8. This CDR3 is 16 amino acids long. The CDR3 coding sequence is TGCGCCAGCAGTCGGGACAGGGAGGGAGGGAACACTGAAGCTTTCTTT. Its translation is CASSRDREGGNTEAFF.

The table lists this clonotype with many counts. The chain combines TRBV20-1 with TRBJ1-1; D unclear. Germline values: CDR1 DFQATT, CDR2 SNEGSKA (reference sequence). The CDR3 runs to 15 residues. V was trimmed by 3 bases and J by 3 bases, leaving 17 bases between them. CDR3 loop: CSARDRAGFDTEAFF. The CDR3 DNA sequence: TGCAGTGCTAGGGATAGGGCGGGGTTTGACACTGAAGCTTTCTTT.

V gene TRBV10-3 combines with J gene TRBJ1-3; no firm D call. Germline V CDR1 and CDR2: ENHRY, SYGVKD. V dropped 0 bases and J dropped 2 bases, with 5 bases sitting between them. This CDR3 has 14 residues. As DNA, the CDR3 is TGTGCCATCAGTGAGTCTACACCTGGAAACACCATATATTTT. Its protein is CAISESTPGNTIYF.

This clonotype was observed at least ten times. The chain carries TRBV20-1 and TRBJ2-1; TRBD1 matches 10 bases. This CDR3 region has 14 residues. J gave up 7 bases and V 2 bases, and 5 bases lay outside the gene matches. Germline V gives CDR1 DFQATT, CDR2 SNEGSKA (reference sequence). CDR3 residues: CSARRDRGRNEQFF. CDR3 sequence (DNA): TGCAGTGCTAGACGAGACAGGGGGCGAAATGAGCAGTTCTTC.

The V and J genes are TRBV15 and TRBJ2-1; 16 bases are shared with TRBD2. The CDR3 is 16 residues long. CDR1 and CDR2 from the germline V gene are LNHNV and YYDKDF (reference sequence). J lost 7 bases, V lost 5 bases, and 5 bases had no gene match. This chain's CDR3 is CATSVGLAGGQNEQFF. CDR3 DNA: TGTGCCACCAGCGTGGGACTAGCGGGGGGGCAAAATGAGCAGTTCTTC.

This clonotype was observed at least ten times. This chain links TRBV5-5 with TRBJ1-6; unclear D gene. The CDR3 sequence is 17 residues long. Germline V gives CDR1 SGHKS, CDR2 YYEKEE (reference sequence). The ends were cut back, 0 bases at V and 3 bases at J, with 13 bases in the middle. The CDR3 DNA reads TGTGCCAGCAGCTTGGGTCTTAGAGGGTTCTATAATTCACCCCTCCACTTT. This gives the protein CASSLGLRGFYNSPLHF. Drawing the rest from reference TRBV5-5 and TRBJ1-6, the complete variable domain is DAGVTQSPTHLIKTRGQQVTLRCSPISGHKSVSWYQQVLGQGPQFIFQYYEKEERGRGNFPDRFSARQFPNYSSELNVNALLLGDSALYLCASSLGLRGFYNSPLHFGNGTRLTVT.

The V call is TRBV2, the J call TRBJ2-3; 9 bases are shared with TRBD1. Germline V CDR1 and CDR2: SNHLY, FYNNEI. The J segment lost 6 bases and the V segment lost 6 bases, leaving 7 bases of the junction unmatched. The CDR3 loop spans 14 amino acids. This chain's CDR3 is CASSWTGARDTQYF. CDR3 DNA: TGTGCCAGCAGCTGGACAGGGGCGCGGGATACGCAGTATTTT.

The V call is TRBV19, the J call TRBJ2-7; the match to TRBD1 covers 8 bases. The CDR3 totals 13 residues. Germline V gene data show CDR1 as LNHDA and CDR2 as SQIVND (reference sequence). J lost 3 bases, V lost 5 bases, and 3 bases had no gene match. The CDR3, as DNA: TGTGCCAGTAGTTGGACAGGGAGCTACGAGCAGTACTTC. Its protein is CASSWTGSYEQYF.

For this clonotype: One junction end does not reproduce the germline sequence, and a read error may be involved. The rearrangement links TRBV15 to TRBJ2-7; D may match TRBD1 or TRBD2 (5 bases each). CDR1 and CDR2 (germline): LNHNV, YYDKDF (reference sequence). The CDR3 has 15 residues. The CDR3 DNA reads as TGTGCCACCAGCAGAGATAGAGGGGAACTCTACGTGCAGTACTTC. Translated, it gives CATSRDRGELYVQYF.

V usage is TRBV29-1 and J usage is TRBJ1-2; D is possibly TRBD1 (5 bases). From germline, CDR1 is SQVTM and CDR2 ANQGSEA. V shed 7 bases and J shed 6 bases, with 9 bases lying between them. CDR3 length equals 10 residues. CDR3 residues: CSAGGDGYTF. In DNA form, the CDR3 reads TGCAGCGCGGGGGGGGATGGCTACACCTTC.

This clonotype came up many times. The chain has TRBV10-3 and TRBJ2-7; a weak D match, TRBD2 (6 bases). The germline V gene has CDR1 ENHRY and CDR2 SYGVKD. Trimming left V 2 bases short and J 4 bases short, with 15 bases between. This CDR3 has 15 residues. DNA of the CDR3: TGTGCCATCAGTGAGGGTTCGGGAGCATTTTACGAGCAGTACTTC. Protein: CAISEGSGAFYEQYF.

This clonotype was recorded only once. The conserved final phenylalanine or tryptophan is absent from the CDR3, which likely points to a read error. No DNA is shown, since the ends of the CDR3 on it are uncertain; the CDR3 is the one TCRdb lists. The chain carries TRBV24-1 and TRBJ2-1. Germline-derived CDR1 and CDR2 are KGHDR and SFDVKD. The CDR3 numbers 8 amino acids, ends counted. The CDR3 spells CATSDLRP.

This chain links TRBV6-5 with TRBJ1-1; D gene unclear. Trimming removed 0 bases from V and 2 bases from J, with 10 bases in between. CDR3 length: 15 amino acids. Germline lookup yields CDR1 MNHEY and CDR2 SVGAGI. The CDR3 sequence is CASSYSEGGNTEAFF. The CDR3 DNA reads TGTGCCAGCAGTTACTCGGAGGGTGGCAACACTGAAGCTTTCTTT.

The CDR3 loop is CASSSDRSHTIYF. CDR3 nucleotides: TGTGCCAGCAGCTCAGACAGGTCGCACACCATATATTTT. The rearrangement joins TRBV7-2 to TRBJ1-3, with a possible D match to TRBD1 (6 bases). V gave up 4 bases and J gave up 8 bases, with 12 bases separating them. This CDR3 comprises 13 residues. CDR1 is SGHTA and CDR2 is FQGNSA in the germline V gene. Looking up the rest from reference TRBV7-2 and TRBJ1-3 gives the full variable domain: GAGVSQSPSNKVTEKGKDVELRCDPISGHTALYWYRQSLGQGLEFLIYFQGNSAPDKSGLPSDRFSAERTGGSVSTLTIQRTQQEDSAVYLCASSSDRSHTIYFGEGSWLTVV.

This clonotype has just a few counts. The J gene is TRBJ2-3, the V gene TRBV7-9, with TRBD2 as a possible D gene (6 bases). Trimming removed 3 bases at V and 6 bases at J, with 10 bases between. The CDR3 length is 13 residues. Germline V gives CDR1 SEHNR, CDR2 FQNEAQ (reference sequence). CDR3 coding DNA: TGTGCCAGCAGCTTCGACGGGAGTGATACGCAGTATTTT. Amino acids: CASSFDGSDTQYF.

The chain links TRBV7-2 to TRBJ1-2, with a tentative D call TRBD1 (5 bases). The germline V gene encodes CDR1 SGHTA and CDR2 FQGNSA. The CDR3 is 18 residues long. V was cut by 1 base and J by 8 bases, with 26 bases left in between. The CDR3 region is CASSLVRTAVEWGLGYTF. CDR3 sequence (DNA): TGTGCCAGCAGCTTAGTGCGGACGGCGGTCGAGTGGGGCCTCGGCTACACCTTC.

The table lists this clonotype with many counts. The chain carries TRBV5-1 and TRBJ2-2; D may be TRBD2 (6 bases). CDR3 length: 17 residues. Germline CDR1 SGHRS, CDR2 YFSETQ. Trimming left V 7 bases short and J 5 bases short, with 24 bases between. CDR3 in amino acids: CASLDGRGGRATGELFF. DNA for the CDR3: TGCGCCAGCTTAGACGGCCGTGGAGGGAGAGCTACCGGGGAGCTGTTTTTT.

The chain links TRBV19 to TRBJ2-7; D is perhaps TRBD1 (6 bases). Trimming took 1 base from V and 3 from J, leaving 13 bases between them. The CDR3 is 15 amino acids. Looked up from germline, CDR1 is LNHDA and CDR2 is SQIVND (reference sequence). In DNA, the CDR3 is TGTGCCAGTAGTATAGGACAGGTCGGAAACTACGAGCAGTACTTC. It encodes CASSIGQVGNYEQYF.

The CDR3 DNA reads as TGTGCCAGCAGCTTAGGCCGCCGCAATCAGCCCCAGCATTTT. Amino acid sequence: CASSLGRRNQPQHF. The chain has TRBV13 and TRBJ1-5; D remains ambiguous. Germline loops: CDR1 PRHDT, CDR2 FYEKMQ (reference sequence). With 0 bases removed from V and 2 bases from J, the gap between germline ends came to 5 bases. This CDR3 has 14 amino acids.

The rearrangement joins TRBV15 to TRBJ2-2, with 8 positions matching TRBD2. In germline, CDR1 is LNHNV, CDR2 YYDKDF (reference sequence). The CDR3 has 14 residues. CDR3 in DNA: TGTGCTAGCGGGGCAGGGGCGGACACCGGGGAGCTGTTTTTT. It codes for CASGAGADTGELFF.

The gene calls are TRBV15 and TRBJ1-1, with a weak D call TRBD1 (6 bases). The germline gives CDR1 LNHNV, CDR2 YYDKDF (reference sequence). The germline V and J ends were trimmed by 5 bases and 1 base, with 11 bases remaining between them. The CDR3 runs 14 residues. The CDR3: CATSDGGTNTEAFF. The DNA of the CDR3 is TGTGCCACCAGCGACGGGGGCACGAACACTGAAGCTTTCTTT.

This chain links TRBV7-9 with TRBJ2-7; D unclear. V was trimmed by 4 bases and J by 3 bases, leaving 16 bases between them. In germline, CDR1 is SEHNR, CDR2 FQNEAQ (reference sequence). The CDR3 is 15 residues long. CDR3 loop: CASSSFKGDYYEQYF. The CDR3 region has the DNA TGTGCCAGCAGCTCTTTTAAGGGCGATTACTACGAGCAGTACTTC.

The genes are TRBV7-8 and TRBJ2-7; D is possibly TRBD1 (5 bases). V lost 6 bases to trimming and J lost 6 bases, with 21 bases between them. Germline CDR1 is SGHVS and CDR2 is FQNEAQ. This CDR3 region has 15 residues. CDR3: CASSGGVASDSEQYF. The CDR3 DNA reads TGTGCCAGCAGTGGTGGAGTAGCCAGTGACAGCGAGCAGTACTTC. The variable domain in full, completed from reference TRBV7-8 and TRBJ2-7, reads GAGVSQSPRYKVAKRGQDVALRCDPISGHVSLFWYQQALGQGPEFLTYFQNEAQLDKSGLPSDRFFAERPEGSVSTLKIQRTQQEDSAVYLCASSGGVASDSEQYFGPGTRLTVT.